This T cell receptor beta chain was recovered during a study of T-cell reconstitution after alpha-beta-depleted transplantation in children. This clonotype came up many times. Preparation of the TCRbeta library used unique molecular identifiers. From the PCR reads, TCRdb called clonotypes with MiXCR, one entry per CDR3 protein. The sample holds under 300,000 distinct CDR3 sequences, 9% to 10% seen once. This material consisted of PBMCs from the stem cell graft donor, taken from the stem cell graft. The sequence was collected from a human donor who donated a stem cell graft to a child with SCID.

CDR3 coding DNA: TGTGCCAGCAGACGGATTGGTGGGGGGCTTCCCCTCCACTTT. It specifies CASRRIGGGLPLHF. The rearrangement links TRBV12-3 or TRBV12-4 to TRBJ1-6, with a weak D call TRBD1 (6 bases). V dropped 6 bases and J dropped 13 bases, with 19 bases sitting between them. The CDR3 loop spans 14 amino acids.